These 4 T cell receptor beta chains were sequenced from one sample in a study of CD8+ T cells in alopecia areata. As the sequencing template, cDNA was produced by extracting RNA and reverse transcribing it. This table comes from immunoSEQ multiplex PCR, and its TCRdb copy is limited to in-frame clones, with some not included. Of roughly 4,400 clones in the sample, around 93% were seen once. The sample's treatment: oral pan-JAK inhibitor, 5-10 mg twice daily. The study team obtained lesional scalp punch biopsies and peripheral blood from alopecia areata patients. The starting material was skin, obtained at week 4, from a patient treated with tofacitinib. All receptors come from a human donor with alopecia areata.

The chain recombines TRBV29-1 with TRBJ1-2; D gene ambiguous. The CDR3 has 11 amino acids. The V end was cut by 6 bases, the J end by 4 bases, with 9 bases between. Per germline, CDR1 SQVTM and CDR2 ANQGSEA. Here the CDR3 reads CSVGFRYGYTF. CDR3 sequence (DNA): TGCAGCGTAGGGTTCCGCTATGGCTACACCTTC.

The V and J genes are TRBV13 and TRBJ2-7, with D unresolved. The germline V and J ends were trimmed by 8 bases and 10 bases, with 15 bases remaining between them. Germline V gene data show CDR1 as PRHDT and CDR2 as FYEKMQ (reference sequence). CDR3 length equals 11 residues. CDR3: CASRTARSQYF. As DNA, the CDR3 is TGTGCCAGCCGCACCGCCAGGTCTCAGTACTTC.

CDR3 in amino acids: CAWTQNTYNEQFF. In DNA, the CDR3 is TGTGCCTGGACACAAAATACCTACAATGAGCAGTTCTTC. The genes are TRBV30 and TRBJ2-1; D is undetermined. The V gene's germline CDR1 is GTSNPN and CDR2 SVGIG (reference sequence). Trimming cost V 4 bases and J 2 bases, with 9 bases left between them. CDR3 length equals 13 residues.

The chain uses TRBV7-6 and TRBJ2-3; 8 nucleotides align to TRBD1. The J segment lost 4 bases and the V segment lost 0 bases, leaving 3 bases of the junction unmatched. The CDR3 runs to 15 residues. Germline CDR1 reads SGHVS; CDR2 reads FNYEAQ. CDR3 DNA sequence: TGTGCCAGCAGCTTAGCCAGGACAGGGTCAGATACGCAGTATTTT. Its translation is CASSLARTGSDTQYF. The whole variable domain, remainder taken from reference TRBV7-6 and TRBJ2-3, is GAGVSQSPRYKVTKRGQDVALRCDPISGHVSLYWYRQALGQGPEFLTYFNYEAQQDKSGLPNDRFSAERPEGSISTLTIQRTEQRDSAMYRCASSLARTGSDTQYFGPGTRLTVL.